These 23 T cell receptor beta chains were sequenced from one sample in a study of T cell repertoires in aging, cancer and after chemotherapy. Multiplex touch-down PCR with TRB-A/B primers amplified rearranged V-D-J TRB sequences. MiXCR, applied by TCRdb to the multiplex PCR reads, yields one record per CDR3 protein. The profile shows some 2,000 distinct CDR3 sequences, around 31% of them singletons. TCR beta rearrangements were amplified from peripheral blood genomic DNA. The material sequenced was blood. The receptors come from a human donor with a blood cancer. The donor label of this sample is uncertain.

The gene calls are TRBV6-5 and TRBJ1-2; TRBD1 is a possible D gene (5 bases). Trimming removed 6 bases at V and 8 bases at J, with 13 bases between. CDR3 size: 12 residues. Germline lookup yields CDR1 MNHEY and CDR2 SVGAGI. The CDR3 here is CASRQGQRGYTF. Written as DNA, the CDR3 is TGTGCCAGCAGGCAGGGCCAGAGGGGCTACACCTTC.

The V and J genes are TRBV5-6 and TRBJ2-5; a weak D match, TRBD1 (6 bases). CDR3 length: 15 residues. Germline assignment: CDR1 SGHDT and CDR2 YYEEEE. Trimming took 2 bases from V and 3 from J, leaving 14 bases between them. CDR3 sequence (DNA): TGTGCCAGCAGCTTAGTGCCTGGGGACAAAGAGACCCAGTACTTC. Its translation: CASSLVPGDKETQYF.

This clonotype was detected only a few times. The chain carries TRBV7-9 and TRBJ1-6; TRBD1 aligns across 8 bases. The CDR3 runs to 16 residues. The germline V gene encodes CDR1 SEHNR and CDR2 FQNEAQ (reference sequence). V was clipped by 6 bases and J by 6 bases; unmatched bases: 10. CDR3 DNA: TGTGCCAGCAGTTTCGGACAGGGTTTCGCTAATTCACCCCTCCACTTT. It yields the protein CASSFGQGFANSPLHF.

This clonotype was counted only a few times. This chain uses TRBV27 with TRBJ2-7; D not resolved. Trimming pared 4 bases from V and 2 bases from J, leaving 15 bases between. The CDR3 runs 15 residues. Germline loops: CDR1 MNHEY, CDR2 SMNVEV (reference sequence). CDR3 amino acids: CASSSDPGPPYEQYF. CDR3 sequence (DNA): TGTGCCAGCAGTTCCGACCCAGGACCACCCTACGAGCAGTACTTC.

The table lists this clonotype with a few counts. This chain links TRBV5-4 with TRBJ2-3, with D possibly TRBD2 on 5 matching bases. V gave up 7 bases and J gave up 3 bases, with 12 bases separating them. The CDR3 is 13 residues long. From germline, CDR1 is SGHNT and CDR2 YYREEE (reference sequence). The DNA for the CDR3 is TGTGCCAGCGCGAGAGGGCGGACAGATACGCAGTATTTT. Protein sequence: CASARGRTDTQYF.

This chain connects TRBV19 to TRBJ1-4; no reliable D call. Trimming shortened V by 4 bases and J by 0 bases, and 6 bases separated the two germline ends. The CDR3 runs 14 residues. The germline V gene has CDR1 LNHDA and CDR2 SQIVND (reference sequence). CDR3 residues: CASSKSATNEKLFF. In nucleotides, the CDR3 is TGTGCCAGTAGTAAAAGTGCAACTAATGAAAAACTGTTTTTT.

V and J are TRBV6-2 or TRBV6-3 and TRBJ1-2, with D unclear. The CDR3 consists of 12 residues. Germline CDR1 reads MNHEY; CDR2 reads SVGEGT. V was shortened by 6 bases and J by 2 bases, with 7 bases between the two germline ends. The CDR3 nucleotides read TGTGCCAGCAGGCCCGGGAACTATGGCTACACCTTC. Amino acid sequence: CASRPGNYGYTF.

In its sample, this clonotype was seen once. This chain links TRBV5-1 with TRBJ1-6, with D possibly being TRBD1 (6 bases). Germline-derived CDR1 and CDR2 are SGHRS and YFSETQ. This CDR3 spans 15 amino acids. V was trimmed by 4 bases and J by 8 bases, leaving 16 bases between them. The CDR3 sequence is CASSPRGDLDSPLHF. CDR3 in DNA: TGCGCCAGCAGCCCGAGGGGGGATCTTGATTCACCCCTCCACTTT.

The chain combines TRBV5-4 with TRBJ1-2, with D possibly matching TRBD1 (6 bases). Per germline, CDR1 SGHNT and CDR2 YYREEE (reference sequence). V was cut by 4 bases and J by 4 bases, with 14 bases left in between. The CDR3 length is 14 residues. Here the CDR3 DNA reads TGTGCCAGCAGCAACCAGGGGTCGGCCTATGGCTACACCTTC. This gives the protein CASSNQGSAYGYTF. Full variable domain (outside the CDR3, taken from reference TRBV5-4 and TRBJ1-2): ETGVTQSPTHLIKTRGQQVTLRCSSQSGHNTVSWYQQALGQGPQFIFQYYREEENGRGNFPPRFSGLQFPNYSSELNVNALELDDSALYLCASSNQGSAYGYTFGSGTRLTVV.

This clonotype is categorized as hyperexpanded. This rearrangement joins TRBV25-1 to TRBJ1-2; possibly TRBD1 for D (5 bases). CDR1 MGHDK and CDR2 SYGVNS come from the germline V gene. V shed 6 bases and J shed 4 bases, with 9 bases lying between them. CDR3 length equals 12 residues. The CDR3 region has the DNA TGTGCCAGCAGGAGGGGAATCTATGGCTACACCTTC. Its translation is CASRRGIYGYTF.

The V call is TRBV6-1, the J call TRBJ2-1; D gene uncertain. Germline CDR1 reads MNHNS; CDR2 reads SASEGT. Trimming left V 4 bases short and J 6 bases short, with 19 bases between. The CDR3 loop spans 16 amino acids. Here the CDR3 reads CASSGRQDPLLNEQFF. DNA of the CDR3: TGTGCCAGCAGTGGGCGCCAGGACCCTCTACTCAATGAGCAGTTCTTC.

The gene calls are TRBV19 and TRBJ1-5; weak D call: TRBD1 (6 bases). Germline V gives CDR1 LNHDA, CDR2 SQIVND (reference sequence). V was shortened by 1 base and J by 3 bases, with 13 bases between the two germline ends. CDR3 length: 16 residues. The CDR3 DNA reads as TGTGCCAGTAGTATAGCATCGGGGGGGCCCAATCAGCCCCAGCATTTT. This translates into CASSIASGGPNQPQHF. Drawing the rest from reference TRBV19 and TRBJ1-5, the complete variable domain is DGGITQSPKYLFRKEGQNVTLSCEQNLNHDAMYWYRQDPGQGLRLIYYSQIVNDFQKGDIAEGYSVSREKKESFPLTVTSAQKNPTAFYLCASSIASGGPNQPQHFGDGTRLSIL.

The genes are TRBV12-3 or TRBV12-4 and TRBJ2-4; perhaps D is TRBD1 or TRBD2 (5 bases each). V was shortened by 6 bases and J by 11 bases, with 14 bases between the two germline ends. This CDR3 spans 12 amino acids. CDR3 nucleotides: TGTGCCAGCAGAAATATTGGGGGTCTTCAGTACTTC. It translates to CASRNIGGLQYF.

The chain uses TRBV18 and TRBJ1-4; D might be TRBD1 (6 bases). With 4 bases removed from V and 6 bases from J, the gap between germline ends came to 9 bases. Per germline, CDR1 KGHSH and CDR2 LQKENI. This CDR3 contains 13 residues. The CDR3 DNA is TGTGCCAGCTCACTTCAGGGGTATGAAAAACTGTTTTTT. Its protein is CASSLQGYEKLFF.

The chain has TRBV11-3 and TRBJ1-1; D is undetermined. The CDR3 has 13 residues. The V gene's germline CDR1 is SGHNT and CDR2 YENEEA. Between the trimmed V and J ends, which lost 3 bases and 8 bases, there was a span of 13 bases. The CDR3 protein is CASSLRSQPEAFF. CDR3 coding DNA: TGTGCCAGCAGCTTGCGTTCACAACCCGAAGCTTTCTTT.

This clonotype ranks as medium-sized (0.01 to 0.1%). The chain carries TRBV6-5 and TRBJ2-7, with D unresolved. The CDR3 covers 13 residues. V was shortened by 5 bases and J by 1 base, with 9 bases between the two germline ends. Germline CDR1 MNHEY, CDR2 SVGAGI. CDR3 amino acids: CASSASGSYEQYF. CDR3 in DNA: TGTGCCAGCAGTGCTTCCGGGTCCTACGAGCAGTACTTC.

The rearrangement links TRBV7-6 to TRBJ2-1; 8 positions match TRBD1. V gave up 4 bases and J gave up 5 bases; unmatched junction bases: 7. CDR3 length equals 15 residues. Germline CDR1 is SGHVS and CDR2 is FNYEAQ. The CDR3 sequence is CASSSSQGANNEQFF. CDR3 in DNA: TGTGCCAGCAGCTCAAGTCAGGGGGCCAACAATGAGCAGTTCTTC.

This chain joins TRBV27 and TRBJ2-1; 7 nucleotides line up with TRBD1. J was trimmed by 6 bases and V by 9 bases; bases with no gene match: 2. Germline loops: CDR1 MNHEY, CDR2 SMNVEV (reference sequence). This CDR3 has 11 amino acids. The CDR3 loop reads CASHRGNEQFF. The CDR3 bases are TGTGCCAGTCACAGGGGCAATGAGCAGTTCTTC.

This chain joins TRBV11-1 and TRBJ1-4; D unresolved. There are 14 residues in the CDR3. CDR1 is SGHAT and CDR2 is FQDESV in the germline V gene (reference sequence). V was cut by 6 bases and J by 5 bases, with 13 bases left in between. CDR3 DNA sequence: TGTGCCAGCAGTCGAGACCAGCGGAATGAAAAACTGTTTTTT. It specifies CASSRDQRNEKLFF.

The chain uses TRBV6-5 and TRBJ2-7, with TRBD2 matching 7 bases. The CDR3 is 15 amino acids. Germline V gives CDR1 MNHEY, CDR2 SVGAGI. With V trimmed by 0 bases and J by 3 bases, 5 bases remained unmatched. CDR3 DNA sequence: TGTGCCAGCAGTTACTCTGCCCTAGCGGTCTACGAGCAGTACTTC. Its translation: CASSYSALAVYEQYF.

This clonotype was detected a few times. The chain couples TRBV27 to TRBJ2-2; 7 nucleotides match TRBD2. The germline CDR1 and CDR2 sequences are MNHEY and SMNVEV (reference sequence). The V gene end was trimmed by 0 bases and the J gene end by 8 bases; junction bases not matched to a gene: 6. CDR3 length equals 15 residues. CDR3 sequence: CASSLSRLARGELFF. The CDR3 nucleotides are TGTGCCAGCAGTTTATCGCGACTAGCTAGAGGGGAGCTGTTTTTT.

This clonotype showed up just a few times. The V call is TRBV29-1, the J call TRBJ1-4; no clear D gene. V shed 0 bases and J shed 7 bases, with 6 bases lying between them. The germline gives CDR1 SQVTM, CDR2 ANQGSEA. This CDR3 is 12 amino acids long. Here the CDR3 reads CSVEDGGEKLFF. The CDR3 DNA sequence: TGCAGCGTTGAAGATGGCGGTGAAAAACTGTTTTTT.

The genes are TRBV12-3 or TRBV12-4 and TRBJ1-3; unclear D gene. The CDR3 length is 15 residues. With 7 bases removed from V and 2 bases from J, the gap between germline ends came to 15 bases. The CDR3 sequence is CASTRRRTPGNTIYF. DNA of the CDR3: TGTGCCAGCACCCGTAGGAGGACGCCTGGAAACACCATATATTTT.